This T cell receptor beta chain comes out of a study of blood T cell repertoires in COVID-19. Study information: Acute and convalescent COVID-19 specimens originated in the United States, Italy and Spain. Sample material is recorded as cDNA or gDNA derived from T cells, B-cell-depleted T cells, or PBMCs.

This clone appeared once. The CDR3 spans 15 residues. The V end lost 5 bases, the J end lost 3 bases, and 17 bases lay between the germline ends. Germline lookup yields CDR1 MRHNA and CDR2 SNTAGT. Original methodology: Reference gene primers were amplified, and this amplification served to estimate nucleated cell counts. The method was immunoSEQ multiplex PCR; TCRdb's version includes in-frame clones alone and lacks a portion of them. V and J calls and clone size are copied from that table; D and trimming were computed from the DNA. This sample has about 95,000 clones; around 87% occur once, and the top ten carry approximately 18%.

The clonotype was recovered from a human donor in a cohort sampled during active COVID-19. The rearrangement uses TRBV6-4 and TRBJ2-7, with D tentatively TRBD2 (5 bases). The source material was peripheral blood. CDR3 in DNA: TGTGCCAGCAGTAACACACTAGGCTTCGACTACGAGCAGTACTTC. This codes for CASSNTLGFDYEQYF.